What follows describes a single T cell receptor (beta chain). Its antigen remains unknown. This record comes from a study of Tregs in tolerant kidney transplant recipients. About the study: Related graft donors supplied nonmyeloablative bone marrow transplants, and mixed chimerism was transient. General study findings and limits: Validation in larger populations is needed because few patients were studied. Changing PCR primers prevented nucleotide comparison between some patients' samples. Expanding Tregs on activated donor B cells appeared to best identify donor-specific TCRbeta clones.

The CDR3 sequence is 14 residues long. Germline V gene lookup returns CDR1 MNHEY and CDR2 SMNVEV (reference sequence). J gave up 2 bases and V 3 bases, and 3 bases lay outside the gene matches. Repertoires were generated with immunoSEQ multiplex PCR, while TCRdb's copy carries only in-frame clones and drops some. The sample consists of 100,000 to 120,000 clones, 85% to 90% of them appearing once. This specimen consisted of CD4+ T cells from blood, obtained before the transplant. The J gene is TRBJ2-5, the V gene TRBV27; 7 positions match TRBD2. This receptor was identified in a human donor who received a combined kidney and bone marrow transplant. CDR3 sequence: CASSFRTSQETQYF. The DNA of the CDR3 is TGTGCCAGCAGTTTCCGGACTAGTCAAGAGACCCAGTACTTC.